Presented here are 24 T cell receptor beta chains from one specimen sequenced in a study of shared T cell receptors in the human thymus. Sequenced by immunoSEQ multiplex PCR; TCRdb stores in-frame clones only, minus some. The data hold about 380,000 clones, with roughly 94% observed a single time. Material: thymocytes. The receptors here all came from a human donor.

The genes are TRBV10-3 and TRBJ1-4; D possibly corresponds to TRBD1 (5 bases). Germline assignment: CDR1 ENHRY and CDR2 SYGVKD. CDR3 size: 14 residues. Trimming cost V 2 bases and J 8 bases, with 12 bases left between them. The CDR3 sequence: CAISEVGAKEKLFF. Here the CDR3 DNA reads TGTGCCATCAGTGAGGTAGGGGCGAAGGAAAAACTGTTTTTT.

This chain uses TRBV14 with TRBJ2-3, with TRBD2 as a possible D gene (6 bases). The length of the CDR3 is 15 residues. The germline gives CDR1 SGHDN, CDR2 FVKESK. V shed 1 base and J shed 3 bases, with 11 bases lying between them. CDR3 protein: CASSQVPGATDTQYF. DNA of the CDR3: TGTGCCAGCAGCCAAGTCCCGGGAGCGACAGATACGCAGTATTTT. The entire variable domain, with the rest obtained from reference TRBV14 and TRBJ2-3, is as follows: EAGVTQFPSHSVIEKGQTVTLRCDPISGHDNLYWYRRVMGKEIKFLLHFVKESKQDESGMPNNRFLAERTGGTYSTLKVQPAELEDSGVYFCASSQVPGATDTQYFGPGTRLTVL.

This sequence joins TRBV27 and TRBJ2-7; TRBD2 aligns across 8 bases. Germline CDR1 is MNHEY and CDR2 is SMNVEV (reference sequence). The CDR3 is made up of 15 amino acids. With V trimmed by 1 base and J by 1 base, 3 bases remained unmatched. The CDR3 DNA sequence: TGTGCCAGCAGTTTATGCGGGAGGCCATCCTACGAGCAGTACTTC. It specifies CASSLCGRPSYEQYF.

V and J are TRBV5-3 and TRBJ2-4; D gene uncertain. TRBV5-3 is treated as an ORF (open reading frame) with a function not yet certain. The V end was cut by 2 bases, the J end by 9 bases, with 6 bases between. The CDR3 totals 11 residues. The CDR3 protein is CARSLDGIQYF. The CDR3 region has the DNA TGTGCCAGAAGCTTAGACGGCATTCAGTACTTC.

The chain uses TRBV6-6 and TRBJ1-4, with no clear D. The germline gives CDR1 MNHNY, CDR2 SVGAGI (reference sequence). Trimming removed 5 bases at V and 10 bases at J, with 8 bases between. This CDR3 is built from 11 residues. The CDR3 nucleotides are TGTGCCAGCAGTACGCGTAGAAAACTGTTTTTT. It translates to CASSTRRKLFF.

This chain joins TRBV15 and TRBJ2-7; TRBD2 matches 10 bases. This CDR3 comprises 21 residues. From germline, CDR1 is LNHNV and CDR2 YYDKDF (reference sequence). Trimming took 0 bases from V and 1 from J; bases not matched to a gene: 18. This CDR3 reads CATSRDRPSGSIRYGSYEQYF. In DNA form, the CDR3 reads TGTGCCACCAGCAGAGATCGGCCTAGCGGGAGCATAAGGTATGGGTCCTACGAGCAGTACTTC.

The chain carries TRBV27 and TRBJ2-5; tentatively, D is TRBD1 (6 bases). Trimming stripped 6 bases from V and 5 bases from J, with 19 bases between. Germline loops: CDR1 MNHEY, CDR2 SMNVEV (reference sequence). This CDR3 spans 15 amino acids. CDR3 bases: TGTGCCAGCAGCAACCACCAGGGGCGCGGTGAGACCCAGTACTTC. Amino acid sequence: CASSNHQGRGETQYF.

The chain combines TRBV25-1 with TRBJ1-1; 8 bases are a match to TRBD1. V lost 4 bases to trimming and J lost 7 bases; unmatched junction nucleotides: 14. Germline V lookup: CDR1 MGHDK, CDR2 SYGVNS. The CDR3 loop spans 16 amino acids. The CDR3 nucleotides read TGTGCCAGCAGTGCGCACAGGGGGGACCTCGTGTTTGAAGCTTTCTTT. Amino acid sequence: CASSAHRGDLVFEAFF.

The chain uses TRBV18 and TRBJ2-2, with TRBD2 identical over 13 bases. Germline assignment: CDR1 KGHSH and CDR2 LQKENI. This CDR3 spans 16 amino acids. The V and J ends lost 10 bases and 4 bases, in that order; junction bases with no gene match: 9. The CDR3 region is CATTWTSGRSTGELFF. The CDR3 nucleotides read TGTGCCACTACTTGGACTAGCGGGAGAAGCACCGGGGAGCTGTTTTTT.

The chain is built from TRBV12-5 and TRBJ2-3; the match to TRBD1 covers 7 bases. Trimming at V came to 5 bases and at J to 5 bases, leaving 7 bases not matched to a gene. This CDR3 has 14 residues. The germline V gene has CDR1 LGHNT and CDR2 FRNRAP. CDR3 amino acids: CASGTGTEQDTQYF. CDR3 in DNA: TGTGCTAGTGGTACGGGGACAGAACAAGATACGCAGTATTTT.

The chain employs TRBV27 and TRBJ2-7, with D perhaps matching TRBD2 (6 bases). The CDR3 extends over 17 amino acids. From germline, CDR1 is MNHEY and CDR2 SMNVEV (reference sequence). V lost 9 bases and J lost 2, with 26 bases in between. This chain's CDR3 is CASCNCDGGAPTYEQYF. Written as DNA, the CDR3 is TGTGCCAGTTGCAACTGCGACGGAGGGGCACCAACCTACGAGCAGTACTTC.

The chain is built from TRBV10-3 and TRBJ1-1; D might be TRBD1 (5 bases). The CDR3 contains 13 residues. Per the germline V gene, CDR1 is ENHRY and CDR2 is SYGVKD. Trimming pared 4 bases from V and 0 bases from J, leaving 6 bases between. The CDR3: CAISGGMNTEAFF. For the CDR3, the DNA is TGTGCCATCAGTGGGGGGATGAACACTGAAGCTTTCTTT.

CDR3 amino acids: CASRIGSDTQYF. The CDR3 nucleotides are TGTGCCAGCAGGATCGGGTCAGATACGCAGTATTTT. The V call is TRBV28, the J call TRBJ2-3; D is unresolved. The germline V gene encodes CDR1 MDHEN and CDR2 SYDVKM. The CDR3 spans 12 residues. Deletions cut 6 bases from V and 4 bases from J, with 8 bases between.

The chain is built from TRBV4-2 and TRBJ1-4, with no clear D. Deletions cut 3 bases from V and 0 bases from J, with 14 bases between. Germline V CDR1 and CDR2: LGHNA, YNFKEQ. This CDR3 contains 17 residues. CDR3 amino acids: CASSHNGRVATNEKLFF. The CDR3 DNA reads TGTGCCAGCAGCCATAACGGACGGGTTGCAACTAATGAAAAACTGTTTTTT.

The V and J genes are TRBV30 and TRBJ2-1, with unresolved D. Trimming pared 2 bases from V and 0 bases from J, leaving 11 bases between. The CDR3 has 15 residues. Germline CDR1 is GTSNPN and CDR2 is SVGIG (reference sequence). The CDR3 loop reads CAWSYAGFSYNEQFF. CDR3 bases: TGTGCCTGGAGTTACGCAGGTTTCTCCTACAATGAGCAGTTCTTC.

This clone turned up a few times. The chain has TRBV14 and TRBJ2-1, with 10 bases matching TRBD2. Looked up from germline, CDR1 is SGHDN and CDR2 is FVKESK. This CDR3 has 19 residues. V was clipped by 0 bases and J by 2 bases; unmatched bases: 10. DNA of the CDR3: TGTGCCAGCAGCCAAGATGGGGGACTAGCGACACAGGCCTACAATGAGCAGTTCTTC. This codes for CASSQDGGLATQAYNEQFF.

The chain joins TRBV11-2 to TRBJ2-7, with D perhaps TRBD1 (5 bases). This CDR3 contains 14 residues. V was trimmed by 3 bases and J by 2 bases, leaving 11 bases between them. Germline lookup yields CDR1 SGHAT and CDR2 FQNNGV. CDR3 in amino acids: CASSFVDRPYEQYF. CDR3 bases: TGTGCCAGCAGCTTCGTAGACAGACCCTACGAGCAGTACTTC.

CDR3 protein: CASSLRVRGPSVYEQYF. In DNA form, the CDR3 reads TGTGCCAGCAGTTTACGGGTGCGGGGGCCTTCGGTCTACGAGCAGTACTTC. The V and J genes are TRBV28 and TRBJ2-7, with a possible D match to TRBD2 (7 bases). Per germline, CDR1 MDHEN and CDR2 SYDVKM. The V gene lost 2 bases and the J gene lost 3 bases, with 20 bases spanning the gap. The CDR3 is 17 amino acids.

This chain uses TRBV28 with TRBJ2-7, with no clear D. Per germline, CDR1 MDHEN and CDR2 SYDVKM. There are 15 residues in the CDR3. Trimming shortened V by 5 bases and J by 2 bases, and 16 bases separated the two germline ends. The CDR3 spells CASSPILGWAYEQYF. CDR3 nucleotide sequence: TGTGCCAGCAGTCCTATCCTGGGATGGGCCTACGAGCAGTACTTC.

The CDR3 coding sequence is TGCGCCAGCAGCTACCCCGGGAGGGGGCGCGATCAGCCCCAGCATTTT. This codes for CASSYPGRGRDQPQHF. This chain uses TRBV5-1 with TRBJ1-5, with TRBD1 matching 7 bases. The length of the CDR3 is 16 residues. From germline, CDR1 is SGHRS and CDR2 YFSETQ. The junction had 11 bases not matched to a gene; V was cut back by 3 bases and J by 5 bases.

The gene calls are TRBV27 and TRBJ2-7, with 8 bases identical to TRBD2. Germline lookup yields CDR1 MNHEY and CDR2 SMNVEV (reference sequence). The CDR3 has 13 residues. Trimming at V came to 7 bases and at J to 3 bases, leaving 5 bases not matched to a gene. As DNA, the CDR3 is TGTGCCAGCACAAGCGGGAGAAACTACGAGCAGTACTTC. Protein sequence: CASTSGRNYEQYF.

V usage is TRBV4-1 and J usage is TRBJ1-2; 7 bases agree with TRBD1. This CDR3 has 17 amino acids. The germline gives CDR1 MGHRA, CDR2 YSYEKL. Trimming removed 0 bases from V and 3 bases from J; junction bases left unmatched: 10. CDR3 protein: CASSQDGTGAVDYGYTF. The CDR3 nucleotides are TGCGCCAGCAGCCAAGATGGAACAGGGGCTGTTGACTATGGCTACACCTTC.

J is TRBJ2-1 and V is TRBV7-8, with 10 bases aligning to TRBD2. The CDR3 length is 16 residues. CDR1 is SGHVS and CDR2 is FQNEAQ in the germline V gene. After removal of 3 bases from V and 6 bases from J, the junction contained 8 bases not matched to a gene. Here the CDR3 reads CASSLAGTSATNEQFF. The CDR3 bases are TGTGCCAGCAGCTTGGCCGGGACTAGCGCTACCAATGAGCAGTTCTTC.

This chain links TRBV28 with TRBJ2-7; no clear D. CDR3 length: 14 amino acids. Trimming left V 4 bases short and J 3 bases short, with 13 bases between. Germline lookup yields CDR1 MDHEN and CDR2 SYDVKM. This chain's CDR3 is CASSSPDGYYEQYF. CDR3 DNA sequence: TGTGCCAGCAGTTCCCCGGACGGTTACTACGAGCAGTACTTC.